The present T cell receptor (beta chain) was sequenced within a study of OX40 agonist ivuxolimab in advanced cancers. About the study: Partial responses occurred in three patients (one hepatocellular carcinoma, two cutaneous melanoma).

In the case of this clone: A much larger clone sits a single nucleotide away, making a read error possible.

The CDR3 totals 14 residues. Germline V gene data show CDR1 as MNHEY and CDR2 as SVGAGI. Data came from immunoSEQ multiplex PCR; TCRdb stores just in-frame clones and leaves some out. The sample contains some 60,000 clones, about 90% of which appear only once. This clonotype originated in an adult with an advanced solid tumor such as melanoma, head and neck, liver or kidney cancer. The chain carries TRBV6-5 and TRBJ1-5, with 7 bases that match TRBD1. This sample comprised CD4+ or CD8+ T cells sorted from blood, obtained in a trial of the OX40 agonist ivuxolimab. The CDR3 region is CAISTGDSNQPQHF. The CDR3 bases are TGTGCCATCAGTACAGGGGATAGCAATCAGCCCCAGCATTTT.